A selection of T cell receptor beta chains follows, all from one sample in a study of T cell responses to AZD1222 COVID-19 vaccine. The repertoire was sequenced with immunoSEQ multiplex PCR; TCRdb's copy has only in-frame clones and lacks some. The sample lists tens of thousands of clones; less than 95% were seen once. The material was peripheral blood, obtained 28 days after the second AZD1222 dose. The receptors originated from an adult who received the AZD1222 COVID-19 vaccine. CDR3s include the opening cysteine and the closing phenylalanine or tryptophan. D genes are given only for firm matches. A row's size may be missing; if present it is once, few, many or a size class.

abundance,d_gene,j_gene,v_gene,CDR3nt,CDR3aa
.,TRBD2,TRBJ2-2,TRBV3-1/TRBV3-2,TGTGCCAGCAGCTTTCCGGGACTAGCGGGGGGGCCGCGGGAGCTGTTTTTT,CASSFPGLAGGPRELFF
once,.,TRBJ1-2,TRBV21-1,TGTGCCAGCAGCAAAAAGGGGGACAGGACGAACTATGGCTACACCTTC,CASSKKGDRTNYGYTF
.,.,TRBJ1-1,TRBV4-2,TGTGCCAGCAGCCCCTTCTCAGGGAACACTGAAGCTTTCTTT,CASSPFSGNTEAFF
.,.,TRBJ2-7,TRBV9,TGTGCCAGCAGCGTAGAAGGGACTTCCTCCTACGAGCAGTACTTC,CASSVEGTSSYEQYF
.,.,TRBJ1-1,TRBV5-1,TGCGCCAGCAGCTTGAAAGAGGTTGGCGACACTGAAGCTTTCTTT,CASSLKEVGDTEAFF
.,TRBD1,TRBJ2-7,TRBV5-1,TGCGCCAGCAGCTTTTCGGGACAGGGAAACGACGAGCAGTACTTC,CASSFSGQGNDEQYF
few,.,TRBJ1-2,TRBV5-8,TGTGCCAGCAGCTTAGTAGAGGGCTACACCTTC,CASSLVEGYTF
few,TRBD1,TRBJ1-2,TRBV30,TGTGCCTGGACAGGGGGCGGCTATGGCTACACCTTC,CAWTGGGYGYTF
.,TRBD1,TRBJ2-7,TRBV29-1,TGCAGCGTTGAAAGGACAGGCTACGAGCAGTACTTC,CSVERTGYEQYF
.,TRBD1,TRBJ1-5,TRBV7-9,TGTGCCAGCAGCTCCTCTGGGACAGATAGCAATCAGCCCCAGCATTTT,CASSSSGTDSNQPQHF
.,TRBD1,TRBJ1-4,TRBV18,TGTGCCAGCTCACCCGTGACAGGGGTCGGTGAAAAACTGTTTTTT,CASSPVTGVGEKLFF
.,TRBD2,TRBJ2-7,TRBV6-6,TGTGCCAGCAGTCCTAGGACTAGCGGGGGGTACCCCTACGAGCAGTACTTC,CASSPRTSGGYPYEQYF
.,TRBD1,TRBJ1-3,TRBV7-8,TGTGCCAATGAACCGGGACAGGGTGCGACAAGCTCTGGAAACACCATATATTTT,CANEPGQGATSSGNTIYF
.,.,TRBJ1-5,TRBV29-1,TGCAGCGTAGGGGACAACCGCAATCAGCCCCAGCATTTT,CSVGDNRNQPQHF
.,TRBD2,TRBJ2-1,TRBV11-2,TGTGCCAGCAGCTTAAGTGCTAGCGGGGGGCCGTGGAATGAGCAGTTCTTC,CASSLSASGGPWNEQFF
once,TRBD1,TRBJ1-2,TRBV20-1,TGCAGTGCTAGTGAGATCGGGACAGGGGGATACTATGGCTACACCTTC,CSASEIGTGGYYGYTF
.,.,TRBJ2-7,TRBV7-9,TGTGCCAGCAGCTTAGTAGGCAATAACTACGAGCAGTACTTC,CASSLVGNNYEQYF
.,.,TRBJ1-1,TRBV9,TGTGCCAGCAGCTTGGGTGGGGACACTGAAGCTTTCTTT,CASSLGGDTEAFF
few,TRBD1,TRBJ1-2,TRBV7-9,TGTGCCAGCAGCCCCCCAACGGGACAGGGGGCGTTGGACTATGGCTACACCTTC,CASSPPTGQGALDYGYTF
.,.,TRBJ1-3,TRBV5-1,TGCGCCAGCAGCTTGGATGGGAGCGGCTCTGGAAACACCATATATTTT,CASSLDGSGSGNTIYF
.,.,TRBJ2-1,TRBV10-3,TGTGCCATCAGTGAGTCCCGGCCGTCCTACAATGAGCAGTTCTTC,CAISESRPSYNEQFF
.,.,TRBJ1-1,TRBV4-3,TGCGCCAGCAGCCAAGACGCGGGTATGAACACTGAAGCTTTCTTT,CASSQDAGMNTEAFF
.,.,TRBJ2-2,TRBV4-1,TGCGCCAGCAGCCCCTCGAGGGGGGGGTTCACCGGGGAGCTGTTTTTT,CASSPSRGGFTGELFF
.,.,TRBJ1-1,TRBV29-1,TGCAGCGTTGAGAATCGACGGGCTCTCGGGACTGAAGCTTTCTTT,CSVENRRALGTEAFF
once,TRBD1,TRBJ1-2,TRBV5-1,TGCGCCAGCAGCAAACAGGGGGCCTTAAGGCGCAATGGCTACACCTTC,CASSKQGALRRNGYTF
.,TRBD1,TRBJ2-7,TRBV6-5,TGTGCCAGCAGTTCACAGGGGTTATCCTACGAGCAGTACTTC,CASSSQGLSYEQYF
.,TRBD2,TRBJ2-2,TRBV9,TGTGCCAGCCAGGGAGGGCTAGCGGGTTCCGCGAACACCGGGGAGCTGTTTTTT,CASQGGLAGSANTGELFF
.,TRBD2,TRBJ2-3,TRBV19,TGTGCCAGTTCCCCGGGGAGGGCAGATACGCAGTATTTT,CASSPGRADTQYF
.,.,TRBJ1-2,TRBV5-1,TGCGCCAGCAGCAGGGACCTGGGGGGCTACACCTTC,CASSRDLGGYTF
.,TRBD2,TRBJ2-3,TRBV9,TGTGCCAGCGGAAGACTAGCGGGGGGCACAGATACGCAGTATTTT,CASGRLAGGTDTQYF